This TCR beta chain was sequenced during a study of T cell changes during pregnancy in multiple sclerosis (dated by TCRdb to between 2018 and 2021). Looking at the study overall: Changes in the T cell repertoire over the course of pregnancy were examined in this study in women with multiple sclerosis.

To prepare the library, the immunoSEQ multiplex PCR assay was applied. Sourced from immuneACCESS, this table was stored by TCRdb with only in-frame sequences that have V and J called. A share of the clones is absent; for the studies checked, an unresolved V gene accounts for under half, and the remainder has no known explanation. This sample holds about 75,000 clones; approximately 95% were observed only once. About 0.13% of the sample goes to the ten largest clones. The germline V gene provides CDR1 SNHLY and CDR2 FYNNEI. From the cysteine through the phenylalanine, the CDR3 covers 12 amino acids. The only DNA kept is the CDR3, 36 bases in frame from the first base. Trimming takes 3 bases from V and 4 bases from J, and the germline ends sit 6 bases apart. This clone was picked up one time. Its antigen is not yet known. Base qualities are missing; no much larger clone stands one base away.

The sequence came from a female donor with multiple sclerosis, enrolled in a pregnancy study. The rearranged chain carries TRBV2 and TRBJ1-2; no D segment can be confidently identified. The sample here was CD4+ T cells from peripheral blood mononuclear cells, taken after pregnancy. The bases read TGTGCCAGCAGTGATTACAGCTATGGCTACACCTTC. It is translated as CASSDYSYGYTF.